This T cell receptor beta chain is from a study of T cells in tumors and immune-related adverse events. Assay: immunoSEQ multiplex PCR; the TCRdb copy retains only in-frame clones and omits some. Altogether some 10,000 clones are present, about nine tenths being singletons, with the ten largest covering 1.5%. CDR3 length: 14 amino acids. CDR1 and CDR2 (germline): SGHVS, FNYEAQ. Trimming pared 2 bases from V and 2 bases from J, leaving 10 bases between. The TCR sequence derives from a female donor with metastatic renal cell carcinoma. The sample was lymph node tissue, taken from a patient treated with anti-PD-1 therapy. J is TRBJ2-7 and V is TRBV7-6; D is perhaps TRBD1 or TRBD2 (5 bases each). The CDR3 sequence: CASSLRGRPYEQYF. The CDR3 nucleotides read TGTGCCAGCAGCTTAAGGGGACGGCCCTACGAGCAGTACTTC.